The entry below gives a single T cell receptor beta chain sequence along with its context. These data belong to a study of blood T cell repertoires in COVID-19. Study-level background: Acute and convalescent COVID-19 specimens originated in the United States, Italy and Spain. PBMCs, B-cell-depleted T cells, or T cells were the source of the cDNA or gDNA that made up the material.

Per the authors' pipeline: Estimates of nucleated cell counts were drawn from the amplification of reference gene primers. Clones were read by immunoSEQ multiplex PCR, and TCRdb kept only the in-frame ones, dropping some. For V, J and clone size, that table is used; D and trimming come from the DNA. The sample holds tens of thousands of clones, about 76% seen once. From germline, CDR1 is SGHAT and CDR2 FQNNGV. The CDR3 length is 15 residues. With V trimmed by 5 bases and J by 2 bases, 7 bases remained unmatched. Sequenced material: peripheral blood. This clonotype was obtained from a man in his fifties with active or convalescent COVID-19. The chain uses TRBV11-2 and TRBJ1-2; 8 nucleotides agree with TRBD1. The CDR3 nucleotides are TGTGCCAGCAGCCCGACAGGGGTCCGAAACTATGGCTACACCTTC. This sequence encodes CASSPTGVRNYGYTF.